Below are 2 T cell receptor beta chains sequenced from a single sample in a study of cytomegalovirus exposure and HLA in healthy donors (dated by TCRdb to the late 2010s). The method was the immunoSEQ multiplex PCR assay. For the multiplex PCR, a mixture combining 60 forward primers for TCR Vbeta segments and 13 reverse primers for TCR Jbeta segments was used. In its TCRdb copy, this immuneACCESS table keeps in-frame sequences only and misses some clones. Where compared with another copy, unresolved V genes explain less than half of these, and the others have no known cause. The record for this sample contains 74,000 or so clones. The biggest ten clones account for 1.5% of the sample. Source material: PBMCs. The source of these receptors is a woman aged 60-75 years in good health and CMV-seronegative.

The rearrangement uses TRBV19 and TRBJ2-7; possibly TRBD1 for D (5 bases). Germline CDR1 LNHDA, CDR2 SQIVND (reference sequence). Trimming stripped 2 bases from V and 5 bases from J, with 13 bases between. The CDR3 consists of 14 residues. The DNA for the CDR3 is TGTGCCAGTAGTATACAGGGATTTGAGAACGAGCAGTACTTC. Translating gives CASSIQGFENEQYF.

The chain uses TRBV27 and TRBJ1-2; no clear D gene. CDR3 length: 12 amino acids. The germline CDR1 and CDR2 sequences are MNHEY and SMNVEV (reference sequence). V was shortened by 5 bases and J by 8 bases, with 12 bases between the two germline ends. The CDR3 nucleotides are TGTGCCAGCAGTACTGTGAGAGGCGGCTACACCTTC. It encodes CASSTVRGGYTF.